This TCR beta chain comes out of a study of molecular identifiers for immune sequencing clone quantification. This clonotype occurred many times. From the PCR reads, TCRdb called clonotypes with MiXCR, one entry per CDR3 protein. The data contain 460,000 or so distinct CDR3 sequences, 25% of them singletons. Germline CDR1 MNHNY, CDR2 SVGAGI (reference sequence). The V end lost 4 bases, the J end lost 1 base, and 7 bases lay between the germline ends. CDR3 length: 13 residues. With 10%, 30% or 50% of RNA, about 20,000 to 1,100,000 naive CD8 T cells were sequenced. The V gene is TRBV6-6, the J gene TRBJ2-5, with D unresolved. Source material: naive CD8+ T cells from blood, with Jurkat cell RNA spiked in. The subset: FACS-sorted CD8+CD4-CCR7+CD45RA+ naive T cells. This clonotype originated in a human donor in good health. Some libraries in this study had Jurkat cell RNA spiked in. The DNA for the CDR3 is TGTGCCAGCAGTTCCAGGAGCCAAGAGACCCAGTACTTC. Translation gives CASSSRSQETQYF.